The T cell receptor (beta chain) described here comes from a study of blood T cell repertoires in COVID-19. Germline CDR1 and CDR2: MNHEY and SMNVEV (reference sequence). This CDR3 spans 17 amino acids. The V gene end was trimmed by 5 bases and the J gene end by 5 bases; junction bases not matched to a gene: 10. Generated by immunoSEQ multiplex PCR, the TCRdb table keeps only in-frame clones and is missing some. The table shows some 190,000 clones, with 70% to 80% occurring only once. The sequencing input was peripheral blood. The V gene is TRBV27, the J gene TRBJ2-5; TRBD2 aligns across 14 bases. The origin of this receptor is a woman in her fifties or sixties with acute or convalescent COVID-19. The CDR3 DNA reads as TGTGCCAGCAGTAAAGGGACTAGCGGGAGCGGAGCGGAGACCCAGTACTTC. It codes for CASSKGTSGSGAETQYF.